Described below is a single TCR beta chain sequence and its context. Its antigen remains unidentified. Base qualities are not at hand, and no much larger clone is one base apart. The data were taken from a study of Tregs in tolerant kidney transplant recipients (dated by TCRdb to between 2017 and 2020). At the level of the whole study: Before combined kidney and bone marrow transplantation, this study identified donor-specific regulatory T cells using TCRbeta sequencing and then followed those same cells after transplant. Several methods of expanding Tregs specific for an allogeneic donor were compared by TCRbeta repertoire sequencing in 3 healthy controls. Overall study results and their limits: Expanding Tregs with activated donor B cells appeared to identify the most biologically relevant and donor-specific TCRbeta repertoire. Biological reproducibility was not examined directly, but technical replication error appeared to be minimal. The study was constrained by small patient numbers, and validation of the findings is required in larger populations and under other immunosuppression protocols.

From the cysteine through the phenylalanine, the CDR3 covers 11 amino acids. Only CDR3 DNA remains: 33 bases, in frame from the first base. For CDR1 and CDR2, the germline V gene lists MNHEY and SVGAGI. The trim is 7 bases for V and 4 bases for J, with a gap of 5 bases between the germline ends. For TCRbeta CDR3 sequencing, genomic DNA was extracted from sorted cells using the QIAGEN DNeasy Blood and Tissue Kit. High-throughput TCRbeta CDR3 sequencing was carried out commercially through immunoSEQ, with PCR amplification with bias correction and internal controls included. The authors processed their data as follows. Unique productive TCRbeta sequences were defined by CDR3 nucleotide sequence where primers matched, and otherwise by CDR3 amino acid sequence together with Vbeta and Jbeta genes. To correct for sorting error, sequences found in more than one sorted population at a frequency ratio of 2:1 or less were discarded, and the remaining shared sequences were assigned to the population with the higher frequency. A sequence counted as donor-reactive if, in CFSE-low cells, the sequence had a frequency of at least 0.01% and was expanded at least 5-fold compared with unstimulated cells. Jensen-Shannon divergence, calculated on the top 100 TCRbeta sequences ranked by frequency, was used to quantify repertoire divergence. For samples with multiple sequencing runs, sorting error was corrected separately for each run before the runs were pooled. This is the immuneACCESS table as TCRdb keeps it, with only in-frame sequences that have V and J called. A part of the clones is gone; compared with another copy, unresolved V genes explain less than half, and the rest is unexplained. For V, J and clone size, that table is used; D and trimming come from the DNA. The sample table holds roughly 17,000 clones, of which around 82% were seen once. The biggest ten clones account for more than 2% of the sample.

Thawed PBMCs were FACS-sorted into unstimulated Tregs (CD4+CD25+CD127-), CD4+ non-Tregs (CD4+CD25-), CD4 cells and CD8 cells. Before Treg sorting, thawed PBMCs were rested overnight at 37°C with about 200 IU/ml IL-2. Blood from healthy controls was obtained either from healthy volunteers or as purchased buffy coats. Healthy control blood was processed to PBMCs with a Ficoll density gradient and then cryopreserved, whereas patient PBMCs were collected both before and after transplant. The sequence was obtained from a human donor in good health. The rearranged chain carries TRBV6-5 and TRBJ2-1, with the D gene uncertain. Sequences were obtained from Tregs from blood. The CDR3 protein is CASTRYNEQFF. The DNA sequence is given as TGTGCCAGCACTAGATACAATGAGCAGTTCTTC.